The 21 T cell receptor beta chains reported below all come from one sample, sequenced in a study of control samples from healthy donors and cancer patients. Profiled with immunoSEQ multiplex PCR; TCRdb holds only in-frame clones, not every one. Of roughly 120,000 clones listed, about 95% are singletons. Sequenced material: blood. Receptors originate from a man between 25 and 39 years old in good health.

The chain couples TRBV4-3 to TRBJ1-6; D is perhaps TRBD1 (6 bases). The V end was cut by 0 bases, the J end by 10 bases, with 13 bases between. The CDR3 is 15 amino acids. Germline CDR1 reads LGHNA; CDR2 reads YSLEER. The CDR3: CASSQEPRGQSPLHF. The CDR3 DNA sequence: TGCGCCAGCAGCCAAGAACCCAGGGGTCAATCACCCCTCCACTTT.

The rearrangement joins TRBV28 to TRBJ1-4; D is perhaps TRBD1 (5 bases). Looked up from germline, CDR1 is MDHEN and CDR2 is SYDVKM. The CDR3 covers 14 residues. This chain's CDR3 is CASTARGSNEKLFF. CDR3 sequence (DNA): TGTGCTTCTACGGCAAGGGGTTCTAATGAAAAACTGTTTTTT. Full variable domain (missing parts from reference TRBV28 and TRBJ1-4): DVKVTQSSRYLVKRTGEKVFLECVQDMDHENMFWYRQDPGLGLRLIYFSYDVKMKEKGDIPEGYSVSREKKERFSLILESASTNQTSMYLCASTARGSNEKLFFGSGTQLSVL.

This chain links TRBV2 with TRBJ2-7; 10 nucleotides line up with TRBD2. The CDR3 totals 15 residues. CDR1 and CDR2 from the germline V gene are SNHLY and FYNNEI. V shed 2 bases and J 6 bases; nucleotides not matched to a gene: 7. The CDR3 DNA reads TGTGCCAGCAGTGAATCCCCGCGACTAGCGGGCGAGCAGTACTTC. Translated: CASSESPRLAGEQYF. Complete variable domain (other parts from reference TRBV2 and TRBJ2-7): EPEVTQTPSHQVTQMGQEVILRCVPISNHLYFYWYRQILGQKVEFLVSFYNNEISEKSEIFDDQFSVERPDGSNFTLKIRSTKLEDSAMYFCASSESPRLAGEQYFGPGTRLTVT.

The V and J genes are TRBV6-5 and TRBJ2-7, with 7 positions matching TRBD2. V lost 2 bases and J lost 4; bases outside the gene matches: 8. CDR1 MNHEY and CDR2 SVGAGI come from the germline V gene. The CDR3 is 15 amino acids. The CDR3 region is CASSYTFGGEYEQYF. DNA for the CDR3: TGTGCCAGCAGTTACACCTTTGGGGGGGAGTACGAGCAGTACTTC.

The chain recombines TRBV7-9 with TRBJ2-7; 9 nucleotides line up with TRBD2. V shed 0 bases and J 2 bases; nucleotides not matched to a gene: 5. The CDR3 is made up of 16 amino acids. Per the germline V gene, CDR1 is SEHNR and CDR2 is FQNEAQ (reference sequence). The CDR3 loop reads CASSLALAGRTYEQYF. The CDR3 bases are TGTGCCAGCAGCTTAGCGCTAGCGGGGAGAACCTACGAGCAGTACTTC. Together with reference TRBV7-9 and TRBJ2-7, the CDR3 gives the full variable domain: DTGVSQNPRHKITKRGQNVTFRCDPISEHNRLYWYRQTLGQGPEFLTYFQNEAQLEKSRLLSDRFSAERPKGSFSTLEIQRTEQGDSAMYLCASSLALAGRTYEQYFGPGTRLTVT.

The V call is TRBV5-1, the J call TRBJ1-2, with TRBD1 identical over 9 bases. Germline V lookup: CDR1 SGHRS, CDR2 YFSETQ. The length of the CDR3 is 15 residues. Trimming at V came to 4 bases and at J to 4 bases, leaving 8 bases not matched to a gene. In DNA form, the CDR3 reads TGCGCCAGCAGCGTCACAGGGGGCTTAGGCTATGGCTACACCTTC. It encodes CASSVTGGLGYGYTF.

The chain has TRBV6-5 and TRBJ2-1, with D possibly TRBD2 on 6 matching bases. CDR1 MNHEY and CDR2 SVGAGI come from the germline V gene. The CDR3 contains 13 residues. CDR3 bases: TGTGCATGCAAGGCGGGGCGGTTGGATGAGCAGTTCTTC. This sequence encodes CACKAGRLDEQFF.

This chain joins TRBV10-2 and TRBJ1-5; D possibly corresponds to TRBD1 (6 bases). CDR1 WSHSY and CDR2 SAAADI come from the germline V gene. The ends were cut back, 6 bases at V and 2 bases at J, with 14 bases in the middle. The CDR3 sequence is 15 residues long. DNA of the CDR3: TGCGCCAGCAGCCCACAGGGTGTAGGCAATCAGCCCCAGCATTTT. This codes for CASSPQGVGNQPQHF.

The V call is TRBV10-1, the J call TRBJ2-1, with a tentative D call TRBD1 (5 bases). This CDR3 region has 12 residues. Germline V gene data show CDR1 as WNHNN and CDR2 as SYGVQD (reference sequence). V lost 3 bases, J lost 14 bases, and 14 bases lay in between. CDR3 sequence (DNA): TGCGCCAGCAGTGAACTTCAGGGCCCGGAGTTCTTC. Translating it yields CASSELQGPEFF.

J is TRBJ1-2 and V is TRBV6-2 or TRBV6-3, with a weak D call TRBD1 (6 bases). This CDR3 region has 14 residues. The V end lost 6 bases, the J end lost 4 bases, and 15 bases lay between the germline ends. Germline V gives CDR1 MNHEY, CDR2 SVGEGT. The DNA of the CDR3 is TGTGCCAGCAGCGTTCGGACAGCAAGCTATGGCTACACCTTC. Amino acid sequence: CASSVRTASYGYTF.

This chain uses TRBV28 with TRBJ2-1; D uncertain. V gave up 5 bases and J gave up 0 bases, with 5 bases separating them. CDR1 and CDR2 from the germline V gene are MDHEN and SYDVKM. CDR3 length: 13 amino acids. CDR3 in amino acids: CASSRSSYNEQFF. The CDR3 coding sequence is TGTGCCAGCAGTCGGAGCTCCTACAATGAGCAGTTCTTC.

The chain's CDR3 is CASRDISTDTQYF. The CDR3 region has the DNA TGTGCCAGCAGGGATATTTCCACAGATACGCAGTATTTT. This chain uses TRBV7-8 with TRBJ2-3; no clear D gene. The CDR3 is 13 residues long. Germline loops: CDR1 SGHVS, CDR2 FQNEAQ. V was shortened by 6 bases and J by 2 bases, with 9 bases between the two germline ends.

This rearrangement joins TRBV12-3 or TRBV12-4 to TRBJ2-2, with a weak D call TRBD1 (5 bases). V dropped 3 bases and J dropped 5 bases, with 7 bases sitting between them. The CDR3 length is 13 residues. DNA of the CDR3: TGTGCCAGCAGTTTTGGGGCTACCGGGGAGCTGTTTTTT. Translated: CASSFGATGELFF.

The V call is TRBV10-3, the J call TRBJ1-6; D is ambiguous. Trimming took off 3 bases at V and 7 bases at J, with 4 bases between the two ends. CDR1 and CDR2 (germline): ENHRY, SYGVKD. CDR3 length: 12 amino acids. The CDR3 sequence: CAISEGNSPLHF. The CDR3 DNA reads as TGTGCCATCAGTGAAGGGAATTCACCCCTCCACTTT.

CDR3 residues: CASSVDVNYGYTF. For the CDR3, the DNA is TGTGCCAGCAGCGTAGACGTTAACTATGGCTACACCTTC. The J gene is TRBJ1-2, the V gene TRBV9; D remains unclear. Trimming took 0 bases from V and 1 from J, leaving 4 bases between them. Germline V lookup: CDR1 SGDLS, CDR2 YYNGEE. This CDR3 has 13 residues.

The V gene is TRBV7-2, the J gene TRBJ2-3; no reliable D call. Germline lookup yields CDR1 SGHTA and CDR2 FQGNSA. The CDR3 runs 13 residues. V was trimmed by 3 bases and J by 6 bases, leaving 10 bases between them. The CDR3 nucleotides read TGTGCCAGCAGCTTCATTCAACGCGATACGCAGTATTTT. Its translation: CASSFIQRDTQYF.

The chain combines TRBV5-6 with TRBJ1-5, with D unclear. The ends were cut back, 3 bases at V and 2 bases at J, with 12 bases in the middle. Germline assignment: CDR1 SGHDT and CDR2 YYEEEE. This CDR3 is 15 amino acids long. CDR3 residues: CASSWGPGGNQPQHF. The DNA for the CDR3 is TGTGCCAGCAGCTGGGGTCCGGGAGGCAATCAGCCCCAGCATTTT.

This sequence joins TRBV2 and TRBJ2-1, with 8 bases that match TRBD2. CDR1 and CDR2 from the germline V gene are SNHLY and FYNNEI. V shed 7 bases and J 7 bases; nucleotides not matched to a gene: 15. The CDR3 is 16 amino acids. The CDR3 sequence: CASKTGGALSFNEQFF. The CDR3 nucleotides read TGTGCCAGCAAGACGGGGGGGGCCCTTTCTTTTAATGAGCAGTTCTTC.

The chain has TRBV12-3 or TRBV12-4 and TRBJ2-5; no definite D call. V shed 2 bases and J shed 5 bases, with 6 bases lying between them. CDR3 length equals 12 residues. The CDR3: CASSLTVETQYF. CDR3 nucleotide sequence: TGTGCCAGCAGTTTAACGGTGGAGACCCAGTACTTC.

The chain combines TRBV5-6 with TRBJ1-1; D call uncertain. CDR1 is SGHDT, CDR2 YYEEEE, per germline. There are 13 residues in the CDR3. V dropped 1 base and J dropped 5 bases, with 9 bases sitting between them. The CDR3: CASSLRRGTEAFF. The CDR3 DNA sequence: TGTGCCAGCAGCTTGCGTCGGGGAACTGAAGCTTTCTTT.

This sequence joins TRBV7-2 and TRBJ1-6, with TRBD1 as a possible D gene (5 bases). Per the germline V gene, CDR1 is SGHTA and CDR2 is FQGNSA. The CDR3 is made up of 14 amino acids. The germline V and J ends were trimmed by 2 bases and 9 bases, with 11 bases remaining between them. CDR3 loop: CASSLQGGGSPLHF. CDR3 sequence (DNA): TGTGCCAGCAGCTTACAGGGAGGTGGTTCACCCCTCCACTTT. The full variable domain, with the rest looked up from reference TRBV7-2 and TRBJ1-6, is GAGVSQSPSNKVTEKGKDVELRCDPISGHTALYWYRQSLGQGLEFLIYFQGNSAPDKSGLPSDRFSAERTGGSVSTLTIQRTQQEDSAVYLCASSLQGGGSPLHFGNGTRLTVT.